This TCR beta chain is from a study of cytomegalovirus exposure and HLA in healthy donors. For the study at large: From donors who were HLA-typed, an early data release held 70 million to 90 million unique TCRs.

Researchers ran the PCR with 60 Vbeta and 13 Jbeta primers. TCRdb keeps only in-frame clones here, not all; method: immunoSEQ multiplex PCR. The sample lists approximately 150,000 clones; more than 80% were seen once. In its sample, this clone was seen once. This TCR came from a man aged 18 to 30 in good health and CMV-seronegative. Material: PBMCs.

CDR3 in DNA: TGTGCCAGCAGTCGACAGGGGATACCCCAAGAGACCCAGTACTTC. Protein product: CASSRQGIPQETQYF. The V and J genes are TRBV6-1 and TRBJ2-5, with 8 bases aligning to TRBD1. The CDR3 extends over 15 amino acids. Germline CDR1 reads MNHNS; CDR2 reads SASEGT. J was trimmed by 1 base and V by 5 bases; bases with no gene match: 6.